This TCR beta chain was captured in a study of T cells after yellow fever vaccination (dated by TCRdb to about 2019). Looking at the study overall: The SMART-Seq v4 Ultra Low Input RNA kit was used to prepare libraries from fractions with low cell numbers. Bulk TCR alpha and beta repertoires were sequenced longitudinally to track T-cell clones before and after primary and booster YFV17D yellow fever vaccination. Two healthy male donors made up the cohort, one aged 18 to 30 years and the other aged 30 to 39 years. Blood was collected at multiple timepoints before and after primary and secondary immunization, and bulk PBMC replicates and cell subsets were isolated.

Synthesis of TCR cDNA relied on 5'RACE template switching, a step that introduced a universal primer site along with unique molecular identifiers. cDNA synthesis was primed from both the TCR alpha and TCR beta constant segments. Library amplification involved two PCR steps, and the second step added sample barcodes and sequencing adapters. Sequencing of libraries was performed on Illumina HiSeq 2500 (2x100 bp) or NovaSeq (2x150 bp). Turning to the authors' computational methods: Reads were demultiplexed and collapsed into UMI consensus sequences with MIGEC, and V(D)J alignment was performed with MiXCR. Clonotypes responding to the vaccine were identified with edgeR on replicate PBMC samples, with the criteria of FDR below 0.01 and a log2 fold change above 5 up to day 15. Each bulk clonotype received a CD4 or CD8 identity based on whether the sequenced CD4 or CD8 repertoire contained that clonotype at higher abundance. Using fastp trimming at Q25 and MiXCR clonotype assembly, TCRdb reanalyzed the public sequencing data and kept in-frame beta chains. Each entry merges the rows of one CDR3 protein and shows their most common DNA and genes. These V and J calls are TCRdb output, not the study's own analysis. The sample profile shows 310,000 or so distinct CDR3 sequences; around 7% of them were found once. The biggest ten clones account for roughly a sixth of the sample.

Results the study describes overall, beyond this receptor: The study included only a couple of donors, which limits how far the findings can be generalized. A small fraction of clonotypes showed up in both the CD4 and CD8 compartments, probably as a result of convergent recombination. Computational filtering was required because FACS-sorted repertoires could contain abundant contaminating clonotypes from the bulk population. After the booster, most of the clones that had expanded following primary vaccination were detected again (around 97% of CD4 and 88% of CD8), which suggests that memory was broadly maintained. The secondary T-cell response was weaker than the primary response but faster, peaking on day 5 instead of day 15.

Read against the paper, the sample's treatment or condition label means: live attenuated yellow fever vaccine strain. At each blood-draw timepoint, two biological replicates of bulk PBMCs were collected. PBMCs were isolated from peripheral blood using a standard Ficoll-Paque protocol. TriZol was used to extract RNA from bulk PBMCs, CD4 and CD8 fractions, and dextramer-positive and dextramer-negative fractions. Regarding this clonotype: The clone's antigen remains unknown. No base qualities exist here, and no much larger clone lies one base off it.

The material sequenced was PBMCs, taken roughly 45 days after the first yellow fever vaccination. The clonotype comes from a man aged 18-30 years who received the YFV17D yellow fever vaccine.

The CDR3 reads as follows: CASSLGGLETQYF. The nucleotides read TGTGCCAGCAGCCTGGGGGGACTAGAGACGCAGTATTTT. Recombination joined TRBV6-1 with TRBJ2-3; 8 central nucleotides agree with TRBD2. The junction shows trimming of 6 bases on V and 9 bases on J, and the gene matches do not reach 8 bases of it. CDR1 and CDR2 were assigned from the germline V gene as MNHNS and SASEGT. Including the terminal cysteine and phenylalanine, the CDR3 comprises 13 residues. The DNA shown is the 39-base CDR3, in frame from base 1.